This T cell receptor beta chain was sequenced for a study of blood T cells in healthy people across ages. The CDR3 is 15 amino acids. V was shortened by 0 bases and J by 13 bases, with 21 bases between the two germline ends. The germline V gene has CDR1 LGHNA and CDR2 YNFKEQ. A sample-barcoded 5' primer and a J-beta primer mix were used in a second PCR of roughly 7 to 12 cycles. One entry per CDR3 protein results from TCRdb running MiXCR on the 5' RACE reads. Counted here are approximately 490,000 distinct CDR3 sequences, nearly 25% occurring once; the ten biggest clones make up 8.7%. This sample also appeared in a second study, on T cells of mothers and their children.

This sequence joins TRBV4-2 and TRBJ1-2; D unresolved. The receptor was derived from a boy aged 5-17 years in good health. Sequencing was done on a sample of blood. The chain's CDR3 is CASSQDLKVLKTATF. CDR3 DNA: TGTGCCAGCAGCCAAGATCTTAAGGTTCTGAAAACCGCCACCTTC.